The source of this T cell receptor (beta chain) is a study of molecular identifiers for immune sequencing clone quantification. This CDR3 spans 17 amino acids. The germline V and J ends were trimmed by 5 bases and 1 base, with 21 bases remaining between them. Germline-derived CDR1 and CDR2 are WNHNN and SYGVQD (reference sequence). This clonotype was counted once. This may arise from a read error, as a much more abundant clone is one base away. TCRdb reanalysed the PCR reads using MiXCR and keeps one entry per CDR3 protein. Among more than 95,000 distinct CDR3 sequences listed, less than 25% were seen once. Naive CD8 T cells underwent sorting with the CD8+CD4-CCR7+CD45RA+ definition.

The chain combines TRBV10-1 with TRBJ2-7; no firm D call. Sequencing was performed on naive CD8+ T cells from blood, with Jurkat cell RNA spiked in. Subset in this sample: FACS-sorted CD8+CD4-CCR7+CD45RA+ naive T cells. The TCR originated in a human donor in good health. Some libraries in this study had Jurkat cell RNA spiked in. CDR3 nucleotide sequence: TGCGCCAGCAGTCTCGGTTCGGGCCTAGGACCTTCCTACGAGCAGTACTTC. Its protein is CASSLGSGLGPSYEQYF.